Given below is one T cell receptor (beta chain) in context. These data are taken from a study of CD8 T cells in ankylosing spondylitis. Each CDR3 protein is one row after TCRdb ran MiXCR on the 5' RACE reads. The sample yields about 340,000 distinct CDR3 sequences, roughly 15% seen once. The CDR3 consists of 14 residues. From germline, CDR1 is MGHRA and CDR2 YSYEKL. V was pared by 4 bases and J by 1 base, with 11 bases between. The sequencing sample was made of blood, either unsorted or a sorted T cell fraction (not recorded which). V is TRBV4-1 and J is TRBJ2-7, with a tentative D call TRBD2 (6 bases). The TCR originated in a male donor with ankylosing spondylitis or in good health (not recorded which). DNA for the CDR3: TGCGCCAGCAGCCGAGGAGCGGGTTCCTACGAGCAGTACTTC. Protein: CASSRGAGSYEQYF.